One TCR beta chain is described in this entry. This record belongs to a study of T cells after posttransplantation cyclophosphamide. The CDR3 spans 15 residues. Per the germline V gene, CDR1 is SGDLS and CDR2 is YYNGEE. The trim removed 4 bases at V and 8 bases at J, leaving 10 bases unmatched. Measured with immunoSEQ multiplex PCR; TCRdb has only the in-frame clones, and not every one. The repertoire holds roughly 6,900 clones, with about 98% as singletons. The material sequenced was naive CD8+ T cells sorted from PBMCs. The V and J genes are TRBV9 and TRBJ2-2; 8 bases fit TRBD1. The sequence was obtained from a woman between 25 and 40 years old in good health and a related stem cell transplant donor. The CDR3 spells CASSLRDRLPGELFF. CDR3 coding DNA: TGTGCCAGCAGCCTCCGGGACAGGTTACCTGGGGAGCTGTTTTTT.